There are many counts of the clone carrying this T cell receptor (beta chain). No antigen is known for it. Time point of the sample: newly diagnosed GD, antithyroid drugs for less than 3 months. PBMCs were the source of the RNA used for TCR sequencing. The sample comes from a study of regulatory T cells in long-lasting Graves disease. Study background: Duration of antithyroid drug therapy among newly diagnosed Graves' patients was under 3 months.

Combining iRepertoire HTBI primers with Arm-PCR of CDR3 regions, the authors built TCR beta libraries. TCRdb reanalysed the multiplex PCR reads using MiXCR and keeps one entry per CDR3 protein. The sample contains over 200,000 distinct CDR3 sequences, about a sixth of which appear only once. General study results and limits: Persistent Graves' patients showed reduced TCR diversity versus newly diagnosed patients. Among persistent patients, a larger number of public clonotypes were shared (about 3,000) than among newly diagnosed patients (around 980).

Germline CDR1 LGHDT, CDR2 YNNKEL (reference sequence). CDR3 length: 15 amino acids. Trimming stripped 0 bases from V and 7 bases from J, with 15 bases between. The source is a female donor with Graves disease. The chain recombines TRBV3-1 with TRBJ2-5; D unclear. Here the sequenced sample was peripheral blood mononuclear cells (PBMCs), taken at new diagnosis, from a patient treated with antithyroid drugs. The CDR3, as DNA: TGTGCCAGCAGCCAAGATAAAGGGTCTACCGGGACCCAGTACTTC. Residues: CASSQDKGSTGTQYF.